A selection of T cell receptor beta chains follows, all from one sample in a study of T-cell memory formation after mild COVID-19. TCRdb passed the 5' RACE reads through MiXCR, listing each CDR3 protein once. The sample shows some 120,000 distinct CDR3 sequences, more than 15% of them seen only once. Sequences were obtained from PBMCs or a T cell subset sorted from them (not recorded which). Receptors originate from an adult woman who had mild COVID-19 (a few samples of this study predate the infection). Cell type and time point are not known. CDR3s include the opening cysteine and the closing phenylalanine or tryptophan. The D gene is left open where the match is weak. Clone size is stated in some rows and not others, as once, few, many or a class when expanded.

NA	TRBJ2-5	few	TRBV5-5	CASSLRGVGSQETQYF	TGTGCCAGCAGCCTTAGGGGAGTGGGGTCCCAAGAGACCCAGTACTTC
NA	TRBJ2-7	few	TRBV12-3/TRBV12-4	CASSLGKGIRWRTYEQYF	TGTGCCAGCAGTTTAGGTAAGGGTATAAGGTGGAGAACCTACGAGCAGTACTTC
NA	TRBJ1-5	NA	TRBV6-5	CASSHTGGPQHF	TGTGCCAGCAGTCACACAGGCGGGCCCCAGCATTTT
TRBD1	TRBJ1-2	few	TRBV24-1	CATSDQGAGDYGYTF	TGTGCCACCAGTGACCAGGGGGCCGGTGACTATGGCTACACCTTC
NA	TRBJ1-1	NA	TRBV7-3	CATSGWATNTEAFF	TGTGCCACTAGCGGTTGGGCAACTAACACTGAAGCTTTCTTT
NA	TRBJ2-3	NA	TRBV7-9	CASRSRYTDTQYF	TGTGCCAGCAGATCTAGGTACACAGATACGCAGTATTTT
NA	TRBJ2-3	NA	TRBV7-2	CASSSGTGGPSTDTQYF	TGTGCCAGCAGCTCCGGAACGGGCGGACCTAGCACAGATACGCAGTATTTT
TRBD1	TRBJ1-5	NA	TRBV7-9	CASSLVDRQGFSNQPQHF	TGTGCCAGCAGCTTAGTCGACCGACAGGGGTTTAGCAATCAGCCCCAGCATTTT
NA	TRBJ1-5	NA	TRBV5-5	CASSRNSDSNQPQHF	TGTGCCAGCAGCCGGAACTCTGATAGCAATCAGCCCCAGCATTTT
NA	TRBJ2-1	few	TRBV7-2	CASSLRGQTVFF	TGTGCCAGCAGCTTAAGGGGTCAAACGGTATTCTTC
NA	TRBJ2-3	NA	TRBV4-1	CASTEGPSTDTQYF	TGCGCCAGCACCGAAGGGCCCAGCACAGATACGCAGTATTTT
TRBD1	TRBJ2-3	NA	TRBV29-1	CSVVGTGTTDTQYF	TGCAGCGTTGTCGGGACAGGGACTACAGATACGCAGTATTTT
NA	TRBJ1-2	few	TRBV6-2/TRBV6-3	CASVGLADQANYGYTF	TGTGCCAGCGTGGGGTTGGCGGACCAAGCTAACTATGGCTACACCTTC
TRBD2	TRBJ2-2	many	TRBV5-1	CASSFSAGVVTGELFF	TGCGCCAGCAGCTTTTCAGCGGGAGTGGTGACCGGGGAGCTGTTTTTT
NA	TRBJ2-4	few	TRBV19	CASSKRAEAKNIQYF	TGTGCCAGTAGTAAAAGAGCGGAGGCCAAAAACATTCAGTACTTC
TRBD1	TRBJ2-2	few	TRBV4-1	CASSQDGAGGLLGTGELFF	TGCGCCAGCAGCCAAGATGGAGCAGGGGGCTTATTGGGCACCGGGGAGCTGTTTTTT
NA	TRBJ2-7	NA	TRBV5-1	CASSLYAAGYYEQYF	TGCGCCAGCAGCCTGTACGCGGCCGGTTACTACGAGCAGTACTTC
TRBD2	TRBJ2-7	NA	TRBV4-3	CASSQDQGLAGREQYF	TGCGCCAGCAGCCAAGATCAGGGTCTAGCGGGACGCGAGCAGTACTTC
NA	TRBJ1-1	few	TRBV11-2	CASSLSSILNTEAFF	TGTGCCAGCAGCTTATCCTCCATCCTGAACACTGAAGCTTTCTTT
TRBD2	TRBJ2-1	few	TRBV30	CAWQTGTRRDNEQFF	TGTGCCTGGCAAACCGGGACTAGGAGGGACAATGAGCAGTTCTTC
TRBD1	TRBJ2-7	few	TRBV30	CAWKQGVGTYEQYF	TGTGCCTGGAAACAGGGGGTGGGAACCTACGAGCAGTACTTC
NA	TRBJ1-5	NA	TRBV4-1	CASSHQGSNQPQHF	TGCGCCAGCAGCCACCAGGGTAGCAATCAGCCCCAGCATTTT
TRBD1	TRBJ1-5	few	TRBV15	CATGTTGVNQPQHF	TGTGCCACCGGTACTACAGGGGTCAATCAGCCCCAGCATTTT
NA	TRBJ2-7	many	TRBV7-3	CASSFRGSYEQYF	TGTGCCAGCAGCTTCAGGGGCTCCTACGAGCAGTACTTC
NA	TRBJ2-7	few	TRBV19	CASSIYGTYEQYF	TGTGCCAGTAGTATCTACGGCACCTACGAGCAGTACTTC
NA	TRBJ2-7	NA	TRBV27	CASSLSPDRPAYEQYF	TGTGCCAGCAGCTTATCCCCCGACAGACCGGCCTACGAGCAGTACTTC
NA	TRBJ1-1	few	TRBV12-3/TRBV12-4	CASSLRRGTEAFF	TGTGCCAGCAGTCTCCGGAGGGGCACTGAAGCTTTCTTT
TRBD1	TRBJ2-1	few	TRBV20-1	CSAKTGDSYNEQFF	TGCAGTGCGAAGACAGGGGATTCCTACAATGAGCAGTTCTTC
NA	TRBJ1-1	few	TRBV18	CASSPALRESWDTEAFF	TGTGCCAGCTCACCAGCATTAAGGGAATCGTGGGACACTGAAGCTTTCTTT
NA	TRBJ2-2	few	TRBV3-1	CASSQVMTLNTGELFF	TGTGCCAGCAGCCAAGTTATGACCCTGAACACCGGGGAGCTGTTTTTT
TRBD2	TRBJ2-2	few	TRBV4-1	CASSSRTSGGTGELFF	TGCGCCAGCAGCTCCAGGACTAGCGGGGGCACCGGGGAGCTGTTTTTT
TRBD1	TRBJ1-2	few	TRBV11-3	CASSSRTGNYGYTF	TGTGCCAGCAGCTCAAGGACAGGAAACTATGGCTACACCTTC
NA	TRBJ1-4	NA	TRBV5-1	CASSWTGTDGEKLFF	TGCGCCAGCAGCTGGACCGGGACGGATGGAGAAAAACTGTTTTTT
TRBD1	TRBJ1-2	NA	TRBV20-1	CSALLRDRERSQF	TGCAGTGCTCTGCTCCGGGACAGGGAAAGGAGCCAGTTC
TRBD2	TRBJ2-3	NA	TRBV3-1	CASRRGRSATDTQYF	TGTGCCAGCCGACGCGGGAGGTCCGCCACAGATACGCAGTATTTT
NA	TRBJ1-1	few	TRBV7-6	CASGPQGGTEAFF	TGTGCCAGCGGCCCCCAAGGGGGGACTGAAGCTTTCTTT
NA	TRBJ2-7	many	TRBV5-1	CASSGSYEQYF	TGCGCCAGCAGCGGCTCCTACGAGCAGTACTTC
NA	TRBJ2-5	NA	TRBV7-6	CASSPRLGETQYF	TGTGCCAGCAGCCCACGCCTAGGGGAGACCCAGTACTTC
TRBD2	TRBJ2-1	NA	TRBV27	CASQPEVASGAYYNEQFF	TGTGCCAGCCAACCCGAGGTGGCTAGCGGGGCGTACTACAATGAGCAGTTCTTC
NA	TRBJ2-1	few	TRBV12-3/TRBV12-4	CARSLQRVDEQFF	TGTGCCAGAAGTTTGCAGAGGGTCGATGAGCAGTTCTTC
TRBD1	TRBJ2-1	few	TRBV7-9	CASSPGTGYNEQFF	TGTGCCAGCAGCCCCGGGACAGGCTACAATGAGCAGTTCTTC
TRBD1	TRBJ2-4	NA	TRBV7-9	CASSQNRGIAKNIQYF	TGTGCCAGCAGCCAGAACAGGGGGATTGCCAAAAACATTCAGTACTTC
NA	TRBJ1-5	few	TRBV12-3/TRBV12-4	CASSLAVGVGNQPQHF	TGTGCCAGCAGCCTGGCAGTGGGCGTAGGAAATCAGCCCCAGCATTTT
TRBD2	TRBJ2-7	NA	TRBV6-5	CASSYGGGLAGDSYEQYF	TGTGCCAGTAGTTACGGGGGTGGACTAGCGGGGGACTCCTACGAGCAGTACTTC
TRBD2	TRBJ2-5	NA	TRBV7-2	CASSPESTSVKTQYF	TGTGCCAGCAGCCCCGAGTCGACTAGCGTGAAGACCCAGTACTTC
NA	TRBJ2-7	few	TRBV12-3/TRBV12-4	CASSLYRALSMEQYF	TGTGCCAGCAGTTTGTATAGAGCACTATCTATGGAGCAGTACTTC
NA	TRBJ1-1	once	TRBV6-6	CASGSGVPEAFF	TGTGCCAGCGGGTCGGGGGTCCCTGAAGCTTTCTTT
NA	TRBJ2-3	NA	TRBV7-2	CASSLEAAQYF	TGTGCCAGCAGCTTAGAAGCGGCGCAGTATTTT
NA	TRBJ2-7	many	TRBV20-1	CSASTTYEQYF	TGCAGTGCTTCTACTACCTACGAGCAGTACTTC
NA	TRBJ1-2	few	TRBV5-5	CASSLEPGYYGYTF	TGTGCCAGCAGCTTGGAGCCGGGCTACTATGGCTACACCTTC
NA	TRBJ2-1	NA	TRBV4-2	CASSQGTGVRLSEQFF	TGTGCCAGCAGCCAAGGGACGGGAGTTAGGTTATCTGAGCAGTTCTTC
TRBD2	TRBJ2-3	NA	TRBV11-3	CASSFAGTSGTDTQYF	TGTGCCAGCAGCTTCGCCGGGACTAGCGGTACAGATACGCAGTATTTT
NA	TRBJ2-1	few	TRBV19	CASSMEGSYNEQFF	TGTGCCAGTAGTATGGAGGGATCCTACAATGAGCAGTTCTTC
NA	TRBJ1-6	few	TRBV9	CASSVAQDSANSPLHF	TGTGCCAGCAGCGTAGCTCAGGACAGCGCTAATTCACCCCTCCACTTT